The clone carrying this T cell receptor beta chain was counted a single time. Its target is not known. A read error may account for a junction end that differs from germline. The time point was: pre-sensitization, week 0. Treatment denoted: therapeutic diphenylcyclopropenone sensitization with weekly scalp DPC. The data are from a study of human T cells and chemical hapten exposure. The wider study: Patients, predominantly female, presented with alopecia areata, totalis or universalis. Study observations and caveats: It was expanded TCRs that formed significantly more large CDR3 similarity clusters than controls did.

Germline CDR1 is MNHEY and CDR2 is SMNVEV (reference sequence). The CDR3 consists of 15 residues. Library construction involved attaching unique molecular identifiers to individual cDNA molecules, which allowed quantitative, reproducible TCR counting. From the RACE reads, TCRdb called clonotypes with MiXCR, one entry per CDR3 protein. The data contain 280,000 or so distinct CDR3 sequences, 7.5% to 9% of them singletons. The V and J genes are TRBV27 and TRBJ1-1; 9 nucleotides match TRBD1. This clonotype was sampled from a man aged 18 to 30 with alopecia areata. Some clones in this sample may be carry-over from other donors' samples. Material: whole blood, obtained in connection with sensitization to the hapten diphenylcyclopropenone (DPC). CDR3 protein: CASSGGTGRVTEAYF. CDR3 in DNA: TGTGCCAGCAGTGGAGGGACAGGGCGGGTAACTGAAGCTTACTTT.